The rows below give T cell receptor beta chains drawn from one sample of a study of blood T cells in healthy people across ages. TCRdb itself ran the 5' RACE reads through MiXCR, one entry per CDR3 protein. The sample yields hundreds of thousands of distinct CDR3 sequences, 21% seen once. Material for sequencing was blood. The receptors stem from a man between 65 and 79 years old in good health. Each CDR3 is given with its conserved first and last residue. Each record gives: D gene, J gene, clone size, V gene, CDR3 protein, CDR3 DNA. A D gene is named only where the DNA matches it firmly. The size field is filled for only some rows; it gives once, few, many or a size class.

D: -; J: TRBJ2-1; size: few; V: TRBV2; CDR3: CASSVENPSYNEQFF; DNA: TGTGCCAGCAGTGTGGAGAACCCCTCCTACAATGAGCAGTTCTTC
D: -; J: TRBJ2-3; size: -; V: TRBV7-3; CDR3: CASSLKTGTYTDTQYF; DNA: TGTGCCAGCAGCTTAAAAACAGGAACTTACACAGATACGCAGTATTTT
D: TRBD2; J: TRBJ2-1; size: few; V: TRBV28; CDR3: CASSLSTSGRDNEQFF; DNA: TGTGCCAGCAGTTTGTCGACTAGCGGGAGGGACAATGAGCAGTTCTTC
D: -; J: TRBJ1-1; size: -; V: TRBV6-1; CDR3: CASSAARTVLNTEAFF; DNA: TGTGCCAGCAGTGCTGCACGGACAGTACTGAACACTGAAGCTTTCTTT
D: TRBD1; J: TRBJ2-5; size: -; V: TRBV7-2; CDR3: CASSFRQGAREQYF; DNA: TGTGCCAGCAGCTTCAGACAGGGGGCAAGAGAGCAGTACTTC
D: -; J: TRBJ1-4; size: few; V: TRBV12-3/TRBV12-4; CDR3: CASSLGRANEKLFF; DNA: TGTGCCAGCAGTTTGGGTCGGGCTAATGAAAAACTGTTTTTT
D: TRBD1; J: TRBJ2-5; size: few; V: TRBV29-1; CDR3: CSVWGPPGQQETQYF; DNA: TGCAGCGTTTGGGGCCCACCGGGACAGCAAGAGACCCAGTACTTC
D: TRBD1; J: TRBJ2-7; size: -; V: TRBV5-6; CDR3: CASSLRDRFHYEQYF; DNA: TGTGCCAGCAGCTTACGGGACAGGTTCCACTACGAGCAGTACTTC
D: TRBD1; J: TRBJ2-7; size: few; V: TRBV5-1; CDR3: CASSFGTGGGHEQYF; DNA: TGCGCCAGCAGCTTCGGGACAGGGGGTGGCCACGAGCAGTACTTC
D: -; J: TRBJ2-1; size: -; V: TRBV5-1; CDR3: CASAAPLLSFQVDEQFF; DNA: TGCGCCAGCGCCGCACCCTTACTCTCCTTTCAGGTCGATGAGCAGTTCTTC
D: -; J: TRBJ2-5; size: -; V: TRBV28; CDR3: CASSLRQNTETQYF; DNA: TGTGCCAGCAGTTTACGGCAGAATACAGAGACCCAGTACTTC
D: -; J: TRBJ2-7; size: -; V: TRBV20-1; CDR3: CSARAGSSYEQYF; DNA: TGCAGTGCTAGAGCAGGGTCAAGCTACGAGCAGTACTTC
D: TRBD2; J: TRBJ2-2; size: -; V: TRBV7-2; CDR3: CASSFPGLTGGRELFF; DNA: TGTGCCAGCAGCTTCCCGGGACTAACGGGAGGCAGGGAGCTGTTTTTT
D: -; J: TRBJ1-4; size: few; V: TRBV19; CDR3: CASNSRRSREKLFF; DNA: TGTGCCAGTAATAGCCGGCGGTCGCGTGAAAAACTGTTTTTT
D: -; J: TRBJ2-1; size: few; V: TRBV3-1; CDR3: CASSQEAGLAVGFNEQFF; DNA: TGTGCCAGCAGCCAAGAGGCGGGATTAGCGGTGGGGTTCAATGAGCAGTTCTTC
D: TRBD1; J: TRBJ2-6; size: -; V: TRBV4-1; CDR3: CASSQSIQGAGANVLTF; DNA: TGCGCCAGCAGCCAGTCGATACAGGGGGCTGGGGCCAACGTCCTGACTTTC
D: -; J: TRBJ1-5; size: -; V: TRBV6-2/TRBV6-3; CDR3: CASSYSRRDLSNQPQHF; DNA: TGTGCCAGCAGTTACTCTCGAAGGGATCTCTCAAATCAGCCCCAGCATTTT
D: -; J: TRBJ2-5; size: -; V: TRBV30; CDR3: CAWSGAGETQYF; DNA: TGTGCCTGGAGTGGAGCAGGAGAGACCCAGTACTTC
D: -; J: TRBJ2-7; size: few; V: TRBV7-6; CDR3: CASSLGPAASYEQYF; DNA: TGTGCCAGCAGCTTAGGCCCAGCGGCCTCCTACGAGCAGTACTTC
D: -; J: TRBJ2-5; size: once; V: TRBV7-3; CDR3: CASSSGGGLETQYF; DNA: TGTGCCAGCAGCTCTGGCGGGGGCTTGGAGACCCAGTACTTC
D: TRBD1; J: TRBJ1-1; size: few; V: TRBV6-1; CDR3: CASREGQLNTEAFF; DNA: TGTGCCAGCAGGGAGGGACAGTTGAACACTGAAGCTTTCTTT
D: TRBD2; J: TRBJ2-5; size: few; V: TRBV3-1; CDR3: CASGQGLAGVGETQYF; DNA: TGTGCCAGCGGCCAAGGACTAGCGGGAGTTGGCGAGACCCAGTACTTC
D: TRBD2; J: TRBJ2-7; size: -; V: TRBV4-3; CDR3: CASSQDLPSGSYEQYF; DNA: TGCGCTAGCAGCCAAGATTTACCTAGCGGGAGTTACGAGCAGTACTTC
D: TRBD2; J: TRBJ2-5; size: few; V: TRBV25-1; CDR3: CASSAVAGDNWTQYF; DNA: TGTGCCAGCAGTGCGGTCGCGGGGGATAATTGGACCCAGTACTTC
D: TRBD2; J: TRBJ2-7; size: few; V: TRBV6-2/TRBV6-3; CDR3: CASCPRSGRFSYEQYF; DNA: TGTGCCAGCTGCCCTCGTTCCGGGAGGTTCTCCTACGAGCAGTACTTC
D: TRBD2; J: TRBJ2-1; size: -; V: TRBV2; CDR3: CASSARLAGGPNEQFF; DNA: TGTGCCAGCAGTGCCAGACTAGCGGGAGGGCCCAATGAGCAGTTCTTC
D: -; J: TRBJ2-3; size: -; V: TRBV5-1; CDR3: CASSLVSGPAGDTQYF; DNA: TGCGCCAGCAGCTTGGTAAGCGGCCCAGCAGGGGATACGCAGTATTTT
D: -; J: TRBJ2-7; size: few; V: TRBV6-2/TRBV6-3; CDR3: CASSYRPGASYEQYF; DNA: TGTGCCAGCAGTTACAGGCCGGGGGCCTCCTACGAGCAGTACTTC
D: -; J: TRBJ2-5; size: many; V: TRBV7-9; CDR3: CASSPSGRQETQYF; DNA: TGTGCCAGCAGCCCAAGCGGAAGGCAAGAGACCCAGTACTTC
D: -; J: TRBJ2-1; size: few; V: TRBV11-2; CDR3: CASSYVAGSDEQFF; DNA: TGTGCCAGCAGCTACGTGGCGGGGTCTGATGAGCAGTTCTTC
D: -; J: TRBJ1-5; size: few; V: TRBV6-6; CDR3: CASSWVGRDQPQHF; DNA: TGTGCCAGCAGTTGGGTTGGGAGGGATCAGCCCCAGCATTTT
D: -; J: TRBJ1-1; size: -; V: TRBV5-1; CDR3: CASQTGLNTEAFF; DNA: TGCGCCAGTCAGACAGGTTTGAACACTGAAGCTTTCTTT
D: TRBD1; J: TRBJ1-1; size: -; V: TRBV2; CDR3: CASSTGDKNTEAFF; DNA: TGTGCCAGCAGTACAGGGGATAAGAACACTGAAGCTTTCTTT
D: -; J: TRBJ2-7; size: -; V: TRBV6-2/TRBV6-3; CDR3: CASSRDLGGYEQYF; DNA: TGTGCCAGCAGCCGGGACTTAGGCGGCTACGAGCAGTACTTC
D: TRBD2; J: TRBJ2-1; size: -; V: TRBV27; CDR3: CASRGLAGGTSSYNEQFF; DNA: TGTGCCAGCAGGGGACTAGCGGGAGGGACGAGCTCCTACAATGAGCAGTTCTTC
D: -; J: TRBJ2-7; size: -; V: TRBV10-3; CDR3: CAISYDGAYEQYF; DNA: TGTGCCATCAGTTACGACGGGGCCTACGAGCAGTACTTC
D: -; J: TRBJ2-7; size: -; V: TRBV6-2/TRBV6-3; CDR3: CASIPRRSLASYEQYF; DNA: TGTGCCAGCATTCCCCGGCGGTCGCTGGCCTCCTACGAGCAGTACTTC
D: TRBD2; J: TRBJ2-1; size: few; V: TRBV7-6; CDR3: CASSLTSWNEQFF; DNA: TGTGCCAGCAGCCTGACTAGCTGGAATGAGCAGTTCTTC
D: -; J: TRBJ1-1; size: few; V: TRBV3-1; CDR3: CASRNMNTEAFF; DNA: TGTGCCAGCAGAAACATGAACACTGAAGCTTTCTTT
D: -; J: TRBJ2-1; size: few; V: TRBV24-1; CDR3: CATSDSLNYNEQFF; DNA: TGTGCCACCAGTGATTCCCTTAACTACAATGAGCAGTTCTTC
D: -; J: TRBJ2-1; size: -; V: TRBV20-1; CDR3: CSASSISGDEQFF; DNA: TGCAGTGCCTCCTCCATCTCGGGAGACGAGCAGTTCTTC
D: -; J: TRBJ1-1; size: few; V: TRBV21-1; CDR3: CASSKATGPTEAFF; DNA: TGTGCCAGCAGCAAAGCCACGGGGCCCACTGAAGCTTTCTTT
D: -; J: TRBJ2-5; size: -; V: TRBV28; CDR3: CASSSLLGSGETQYF; DNA: TGTGCCAGCAGCAGTTTATTGGGGTCAGGGGAGACCCAGTACTTC
D: -; J: TRBJ2-5; size: -; V: TRBV29-1; CDR3: CSVLQGLEETQYF; DNA: TGCAGCGTTCTCCAGGGTCTGGAGGAGACCCAGTACTTC
D: -; J: TRBJ2-3; size: -; V: TRBV5-1; CDR3: CASSLALGQSTDTQYF; DNA: TGCGCCAGCAGCTTGGCCTTGGGGCAGAGTACAGATACGCAGTATTTT
D: TRBD1; J: TRBJ2-1; size: -; V: TRBV5-1; CDR3: CASSSSGTGLYNEQFF; DNA: TGCGCCAGCAGCTCATCCGGGACAGGTCTCTACAATGAGCAGTTCTTC
D: TRBD1; J: TRBJ2-5; size: few; V: TRBV5-5; CDR3: CASSPLTGGFETQYF; DNA: TGTGCCAGCAGCCCCTTGACAGGGGGCTTTGAGACCCAGTACTTC
D: TRBD1; J: TRBJ1-5; size: -; V: TRBV3-1; CDR3: CASSPGQNQPQHF; DNA: TGTGCCAGCAGCCCGGGACAGAATCAGCCCCAGCATTTT